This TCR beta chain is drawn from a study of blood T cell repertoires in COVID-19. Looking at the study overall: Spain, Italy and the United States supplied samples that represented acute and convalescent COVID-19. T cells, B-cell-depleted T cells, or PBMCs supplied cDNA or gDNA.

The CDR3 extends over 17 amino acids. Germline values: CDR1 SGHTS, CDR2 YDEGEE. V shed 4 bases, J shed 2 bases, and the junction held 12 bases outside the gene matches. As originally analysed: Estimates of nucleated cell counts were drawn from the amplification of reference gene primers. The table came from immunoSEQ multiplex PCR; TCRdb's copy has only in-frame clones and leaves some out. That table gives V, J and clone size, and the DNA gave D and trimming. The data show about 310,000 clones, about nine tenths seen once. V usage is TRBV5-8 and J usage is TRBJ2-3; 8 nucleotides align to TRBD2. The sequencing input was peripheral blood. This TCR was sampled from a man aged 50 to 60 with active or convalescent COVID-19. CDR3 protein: CASSPEGSSGYTDTQYF. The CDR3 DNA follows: TGTGCCAGCAGCCCTGAAGGGTCTAGCGGGTACACAGATACGCAGTATTTT.